The TCR beta chain under discussion was sequenced for a study of spatial heterogeneity in lung cancer. Study at large: Beta-chain sequences were consistently detected more often than alpha-chain sequences.

TCRdb re-derived calls from the 5' RACE reads in MiXCR, one entry per CDR3 protein. Among around 2,900 distinct CDR3 sequences, around 8.5% were seen once, and the ten largest hold over 20%. Described time point: sample taken at primary tumor resection. The cohort: approximately 74 early-stage, untreated non-small cell lung cancer patients. The CDR3 totals 12 residues. V dropped 0 bases and J dropped 5 bases, with 4 bases sitting between them. CDR1 and CDR2 (germline): SEHNR, FQNEAQ (reference sequence). The receptor's source is a female donor with early-stage non-small cell lung cancer. The rearrangement uses TRBV7-9 and TRBJ2-5; no clear D. The sequencing here drew on normal lung tissue next to the tumor, taken at surgery. The DNA of the CDR3 is TGTGCCAGCAGCTTAGCACTGGAGACCCAGTACTTC. Protein: CASSLALETQYF.